This is a list of T cell receptor beta chains from one sample in a study of cytomegalovirus exposure and HLA in healthy donors. The repertoire was sequenced with immunoSEQ multiplex PCR; TCRdb's copy has only in-frame clones and lacks some. The table records 160,000 or so clones, over 80% of them present only once. The material sequenced was PBMCs. The receptors here all came from a woman younger than 30 in good health and CMV-seronegative. CDR3s include the opening cysteine and the closing phenylalanine or tryptophan. A D gene is named only where the DNA matches it firmly. Clone size is shown for a subset of rows, as once, few, many or a class of expanded clone.

cdr3_length,d_call,j_call,v_call,clone_size,cdr3_nt,cdr3_aa
13,-,TRBJ2-2,TRBV6-5,once,TGTGCCAGCGAGGGAATTTTAACCGGGGAGCTGTTTTTT,CASEGILTGELFF
14,-,TRBJ1-2,TRBV5-4,-,TGTGCCAGCAGAGAACGACAGGCCCTCTATGGCTACACCTTC,CASRERQALYGYTF
14,TRBD1,TRBJ2-4,TRBV4-2,once,TGTGCCAGCAGCCCTTCCGGGACAGATAATCATCAGTACTTC,CASSPSGTDNHQYF
16,-,TRBJ1-5,TRBV19,-,TGTGCCAGTAGTATCGGGGGGGGTATAAGCAATCAGCCCCAGCATTTT,CASSIGGGISNQPQHF
16,TRBD1,TRBJ2-3,TRBV7-8,-,TGTGCCAGCAGCGAGGACAGGGGGCGAAGCACAGATACGCAGTATTTT,CASSEDRGRSTDTQYF
14,-,TRBJ1-5,TRBV19,-,TGTGCCACGACACCGGGACACCTCAATGAGCCCCAGCATTTT,CATTPGHLNEPQHF
14,-,TRBJ1-1,TRBV5-1,-,TGCGCCAGCAGCTTCGGGGGGGGGAACACTGAAGCTTTCTTT,CASSFGGGNTEAFF
15,TRBD1,TRBJ1-4,TRBV2,few,TGTGCCAGCAGGAGACAGGGAACAACTAATGAAAAACTGTTTTTT,CASRRQGTTNEKLFF
13,-,TRBJ1-4,TRBV5-1,-,TGCGCCAGCAGATGGGGACTTAATGAAAAACTGTTTTTT,CASRWGLNEKLFF
16,-,TRBJ2-7,TRBV21-1,few,TGTGCCAGCAGCAAAGAAGACTCACCAAACCCCCACGAGCAGTACTTC,CASSKEDSPNPHEQYF
14,-,TRBJ1-4,TRBV6-1,few,TGTGCCAGCAGTGGGGCCAGCCCTAATGAAAAACTGTTTTTT,CASSGASPNEKLFF
15,-,TRBJ2-5,TRBV5-1,once,TGCGCCAGCAGAGCGGAGGGACGGGCTATTGAGACCCAGTACTTC,CASRAEGRAIETQYF
14,-,TRBJ1-3,TRBV6-5,-,TGTGCCAGCAGCCCCCAAGGACATGGAAACACCATATATTTT,CASSPQGHGNTIYF
17,TRBD1,TRBJ1-2,TRBV28,-,TGTGCCACCACGGGTCGGGACAGGTCTAGGGGGGGTTATGGCTACACCTTC,CATTGRDRSRGGYGYTF
13,-,TRBJ2-7,TRBV30,-,TGTGCCTGGAGGAGGAGGGACGGCTACGAGCAGTACTTC,CAWRRRDGYEQYF
15,-,TRBJ1-6,TRBV30,-,TGTGCCTGGAGTGTCCTCCCGGGGTTTGTTTCACCCCTCCACTTT,CAWSVLPGFVSPLHF
13,-,TRBJ2-5,TRBV30,-,TGTGCCTGGAGTGCAGTAATCCAAGAGACCCAGTACTTC,CAWSAVIQETQYF
15,-,TRBJ2-1,TRBV6-6,-,TGTGCCAGCAGTACCCCCCTAGGCCGGCTCAATGAGCAGTTCTTC,CASSTPLGRLNEQFF
15,TRBD1,TRBJ2-3,TRBV5-1,-,TGCGCCAGCAGCTGGACAGGCCCTAGCACAGATACGCAGTATTTT,CASSWTGPSTDTQYF
14,TRBD1,TRBJ2-3,TRBV7-7,-,TGTGCCAGCAGCTACACAGGGGGCGCAGATACGCAGTATTTT,CASSYTGGADTQYF
16,TRBD2,TRBJ2-3,TRBV7-6,-,TGTGCCAGCACCCGTTTGTCGGGGGGGCCGGGAGATACGCAGTATTTT,CASTRLSGGPGDTQYF
15,-,TRBJ2-7,TRBV28,-,TGTGCCAGCAGTACCTGGACTCCCCGGGGCTACGAGCAGTACTTC,CASSTWTPRGYEQYF
14,-,TRBJ1-2,TRBV6-5,-,TGTGCCAGCAGCAACGGGGGGGGCGCCTATGGCTACACCTTC,CASSNGGGAYGYTF
14,TRBD1,TRBJ2-7,TRBV5-6,once,TGTGCCAGCAGCCTGACAGGGGATACCTACGAGCAGTACTTC,CASSLTGDTYEQYF
13,-,TRBJ1-5,TRBV6-4,-,TGTGCCAGCAGTGTCAGTTACAATCAGCCCCAGCATTTT,CASSVSYNQPQHF
14,-,TRBJ1-4,TRBV7-9,-,TGTGCCAGCAGCGTCGGACAAGGCCGGGAAAAACTGTTTTTT,CASSVGQGREKLFF
15,TRBD1,TRBJ1-1,TRBV28,-,TGTGCCAGCATTCCCCGAGGGACAGCCAAATCTGAAGCTTTCTTT,CASIPRGTAKSEAFF
15,TRBD1,TRBJ1-1,TRBV6-6,once,TGTGCCAGCAGAACCCCGGGAGGGGGCAACACTGAAGCTTTCTTT,CASRTPGGGNTEAFF
15,-,TRBJ2-7,TRBV2,-,TGTGCCAGCAGTGAGATAGGGACAACCAACTACGAGCAGTACTTC,CASSEIGTTNYEQYF
18,-,TRBJ2-6,TRBV10-3,-,TGTGCCATCAGTGATGACACGGCAGGGGCTTCGGGGGCCAACGTCCTGACTTTC,CAISDDTAGASGANVLTF
17,TRBD2,TRBJ2-5,TRBV19,few,TGTGCCAGTAGTAGGGGGACTAGCGGGGGGGCTAGAGAGACCCAGTACTTC,CASSRGTSGGARETQYF
13,-,TRBJ2-5,TRBV12-5,-,TGTGCTAGTGGTTTGGGCCGCGGCGAGACCCAGTACTTC,CASGLGRGETQYF
15,-,TRBJ1-1,TRBV19,-,TGTGCCAGTAGTATTTTAGGGGCCGGGAACACTGAAGCTTTCTTT,CASSILGAGNTEAFF
13,-,TRBJ1-2,TRBV6-1,-,TGTGCCAGCAGTGCCTCCGGACAGTTGGTGGGGACCTTC,CASSASGQLVGTF
14,TRBD1,TRBJ2-7,TRBV11-2,-,TGTGCCAGCAGCCCCGACAGGGGGTTCCACGAGCAGTACTTC,CASSPDRGFHEQYF
16,-,TRBJ1-5,TRBV28,-,TGTGCCAGCAGCCGTTCCGCCAGGGAAAGGTGGGTGCCCCAGCATTTT,CASSRSARERWVPQHF
14,-,TRBJ1-4,TRBV9,-,TGTGCCAGCAGGGGCGGGACCGCTAATGAAAAACTGTTTTTT,CASRGGTANEKLFF
15,-,TRBJ2-1,TRBV6-5,-,TGTGCCAGCAGTTATACGGGGATTCGGAAAAATGAGCAGTTCTTC,CASSYTGIRKNEQFF
13,-,TRBJ2-7,TRBV4-1,-,TGCGCCAGCAGCCAATCCACCCCGACAGAACAGTACTTC,CASSQSTPTEQYF
14,TRBD1,TRBJ2-5,TRBV18,-,TGTGCCAGCTCATCCGGGACAGGGAGGGAGGCCCAGTACTTC,CASSSGTGREAQYF
15,TRBD2,TRBJ2-2,TRBV19,-,TGTGCCAGTAACCTTGGACTAGCAATTGGCGGGGAGCTGTTTTTT,CASNLGLAIGGELFF
17,TRBD1,TRBJ1-1,TRBV10-3,-,TGTGCCATCAGTGAGTCCAGGGGGTGGTATTTGAACACTGAAGCTTTCTTT,CAISESRGWYLNTEAFF
12,TRBD1,TRBJ1-2,TRBV19,-,TGTGCCACTATTGGACAGGGGGACGGCTACACCTTC,CATIGQGDGYTF
17,-,TRBJ2-1,TRBV14,few,TGTGCCAGCAGCCAAGAAACAGGGCGAACACGGAGGAATGAGCAGTTCTTC,CASSQETGRTRRNEQFF
15,TRBD2,TRBJ2-5,TRBV29-1,-,TGCAGCGTTGAAGGCAGCGGGGGGGGGCAAGAGACCCAGTACTTC,CSVEGSGGGQETQYF
15,TRBD2,TRBJ2-1,TRBV29-1,few,TGCAGCGTTGGACGCGCTAGCGGGGGTAGCAATGAGCAGTTCTTC,CSVGRASGGSNEQFF
15,-,TRBJ2-1,TRBV7-9,-,TGTGCCAGCAGCTTCTCGGGTCCATTGGTAAATGAGCAGTTCTTC,CASSFSGPLVNEQFF
14,-,TRBJ2-5,TRBV2,-,TGTGCCAGCGAGGCGCGGGGTGTTCAAGAGACCCAGTACTTC,CASEARGVQETQYF
15,-,TRBJ1-2,TRBV15,-,TGTGCCACCAGCAGAGAAGGGAGGGAGAACTATGGCTACACCTTC,CATSREGRENYGYTF
15,TRBD2,TRBJ2-5,TRBV6-1,few,TGTGCCAGCAGTGTAGCGGGGGGGGACCAAGAGACCCAGTACTTC,CASSVAGGDQETQYF
15,TRBD1,TRBJ2-7,TRBV4-1,-,TGCGCCAGCAGCCACCTGGGACAGGGAACGTACGAGCAGTACTTC,CASSHLGQGTYEQYF
15,TRBD1,TRBJ2-4,TRBV19,-,TGTGCCAGTAGTACCACGACAGGGTTTGAAAACATTCAGTACTTC,CASSTTTGFENIQYF
15,-,TRBJ1-4,TRBV13,-,TGTGCCAGCAGCTTAACAGGGATGTTGGATGAAAAACTGTTTTTT,CASSLTGMLDEKLFF
16,-,TRBJ1-4,TRBV15,-,TGTGCCACCAGCAGGGAACCGACTGGATCTAATGAAAAACTGTTTTTT,CATSREPTGSNEKLFF
11,-,TRBJ1-2,TRBV2,-,TGTGCCACCACCTCAGGGGATGGCTACACCTTC,CATTSGDGYTF
15,TRBD2,TRBJ2-3,TRBV19,once,TGTGCCAGTAGTAACCCCGGGGGGAACACAGATACGCAGTATTTT,CASSNPGGNTDTQYF
14,TRBD1,TRBJ1-5,TRBV2,-,TGTGCCAGCACCCGGACAGGGGGCAATCAGCCCCAGCATTTT,CASTRTGGNQPQHF